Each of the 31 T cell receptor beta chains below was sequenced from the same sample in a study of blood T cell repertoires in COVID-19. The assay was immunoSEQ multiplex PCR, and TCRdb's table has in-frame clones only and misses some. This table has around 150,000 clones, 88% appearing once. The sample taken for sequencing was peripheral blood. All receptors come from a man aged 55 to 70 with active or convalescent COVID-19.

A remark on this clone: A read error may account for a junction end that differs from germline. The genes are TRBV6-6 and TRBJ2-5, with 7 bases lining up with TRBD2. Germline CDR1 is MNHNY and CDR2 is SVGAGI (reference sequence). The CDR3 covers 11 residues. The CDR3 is CASSSAAGDHF. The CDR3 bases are TGTGCCAGCAGTTCAGCGGCGGGGGATCACTTC.

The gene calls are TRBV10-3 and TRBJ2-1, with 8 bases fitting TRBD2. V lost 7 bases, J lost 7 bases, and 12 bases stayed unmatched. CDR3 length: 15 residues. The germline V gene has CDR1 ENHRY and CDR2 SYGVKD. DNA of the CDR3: TGTGCCATCACGCCGGGGGGCGGGAGGAAGAATGAGCAGTTCTTC. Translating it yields CAITPGGGRKNEQFF.

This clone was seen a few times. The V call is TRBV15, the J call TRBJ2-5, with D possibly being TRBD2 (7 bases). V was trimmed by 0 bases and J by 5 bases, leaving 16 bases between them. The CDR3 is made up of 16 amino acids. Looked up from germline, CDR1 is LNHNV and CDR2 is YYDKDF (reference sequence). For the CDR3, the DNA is TGTGCCACCAGCAGAGAAGGGCGGGGGCGAAGGGAGACCCAGTACTTC. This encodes CATSREGRGRRETQYF.

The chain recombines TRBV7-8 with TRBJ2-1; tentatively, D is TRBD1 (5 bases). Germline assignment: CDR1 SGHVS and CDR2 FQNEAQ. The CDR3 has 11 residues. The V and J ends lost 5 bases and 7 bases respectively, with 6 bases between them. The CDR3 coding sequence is TGTGCCAGCAGCGGACATAATGAGCAGTTCTTC. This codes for CASSGHNEQFF.

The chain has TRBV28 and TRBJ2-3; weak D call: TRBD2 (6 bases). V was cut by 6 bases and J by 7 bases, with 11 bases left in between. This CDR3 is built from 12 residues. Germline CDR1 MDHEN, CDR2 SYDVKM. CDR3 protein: CASRTGLYTQYF. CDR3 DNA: TGTGCCAGCAGGACGGGACTGTATACGCAGTATTTT. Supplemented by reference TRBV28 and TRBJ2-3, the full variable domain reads DVKVTQSSRYLVKRTGEKVFLECVQDMDHENMFWYRQDPGLGLRLIYFSYDVKMKEKGDIPEGYSVSREKKERFSLILESASTNQTSMYLCASRTGLYTQYFGPGTRLTVL.

The CDR3 bases are TGCAGCGTTGAAGTAGGGGCCGGGGCAGGGGGCTATGGCTACACCTTC. It encodes CSVEVGAGAGGYGYTF. J is TRBJ1-2 and V is TRBV29-1; 7 bases line up with TRBD1. V shed 1 base and J 4 bases; nucleotides not matched to a gene: 12. Looked up from germline, CDR1 is SQVTM and CDR2 is ANQGSEA. The CDR3 totals 16 residues.

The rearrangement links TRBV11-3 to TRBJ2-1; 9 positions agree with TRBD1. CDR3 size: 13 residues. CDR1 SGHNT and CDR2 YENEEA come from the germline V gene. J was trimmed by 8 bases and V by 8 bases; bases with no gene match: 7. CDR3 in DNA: TGTGCCAGCGGACAGGGGCCGGGGGATGAGCAGTTCTTC. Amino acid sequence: CASGQGPGDEQFF.

CDR3 DNA: TGTGCCAGCTCACCACTGCGGGGGCCTGAAGCTTTCTTT. It yields the protein CASSPLRGPEAFF. The chain uses TRBV18 and TRBJ1-1; the D gene is possibly TRBD1 (6 bases). CDR1 and CDR2 from the germline V gene are KGHSH and LQKENI. The CDR3 loop spans 13 amino acids. Trimming removed 1 base from V and 6 bases from J, with 9 bases in between.

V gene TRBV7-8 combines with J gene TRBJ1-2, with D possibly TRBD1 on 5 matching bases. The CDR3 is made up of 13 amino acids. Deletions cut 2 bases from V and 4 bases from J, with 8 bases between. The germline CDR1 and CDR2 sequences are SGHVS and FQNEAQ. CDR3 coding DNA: TGTGCCAGCAGCTTACAGGGCAGCTATGGCTACACCTTC. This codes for CASSLQGSYGYTF.

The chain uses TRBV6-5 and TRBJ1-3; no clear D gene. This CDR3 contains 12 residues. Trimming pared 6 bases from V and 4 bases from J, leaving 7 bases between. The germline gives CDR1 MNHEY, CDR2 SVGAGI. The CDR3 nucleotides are TGTGCCAGCAGCTCTCAGGGAAACACCATATATTTT. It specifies CASSSQGNTIYF.

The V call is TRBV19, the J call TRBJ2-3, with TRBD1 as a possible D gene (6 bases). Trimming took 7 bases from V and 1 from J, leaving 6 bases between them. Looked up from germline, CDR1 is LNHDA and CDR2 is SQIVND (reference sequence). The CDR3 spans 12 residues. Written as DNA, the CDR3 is TGTGCCAGTAAGGGGGGCACAGATACGCAGTATTTT. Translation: CASKGGTDTQYF.

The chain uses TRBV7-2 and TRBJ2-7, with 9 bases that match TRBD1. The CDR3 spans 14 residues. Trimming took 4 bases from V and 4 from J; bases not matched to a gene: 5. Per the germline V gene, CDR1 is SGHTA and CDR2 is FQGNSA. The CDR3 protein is CASSWGQGLYEQYF. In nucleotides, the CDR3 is TGTGCCAGCAGCTGGGGACAGGGACTATACGAGCAGTACTTC.

DNA of the CDR3: TGTGCCAGCAGCCAAGGCCCCGGGACAACTCCCTACGAGCAGTACTTC. Translating it yields CASSQGPGTTPYEQYF. The gene calls are TRBV7-9 and TRBJ2-7, with a tentative D call TRBD1 (6 bases). This CDR3 is 16 amino acids long. Germline CDR1 and CDR2: SEHNR and FQNEAQ (reference sequence). Trimming pared 5 bases from V and 2 bases from J, leaving 19 bases between.

The CDR3 nucleotides read TGTGCCAGCAGCCTATACACAGGGATCAAGAACACCGGGGAGCTGTTTTTT. Its translation is CASSLYTGIKNTGELFF. This chain joins TRBV3-1 (or the pseudogene TRBV3-2) and TRBJ2-2; D might be TRBD1 (6 bases). Trimming cost V 4 bases and J 1 base, with 16 bases left between them. The CDR3 runs 17 residues. The germline V gene has CDR1 LGHDT and CDR2 YNNKEL (reference sequence).

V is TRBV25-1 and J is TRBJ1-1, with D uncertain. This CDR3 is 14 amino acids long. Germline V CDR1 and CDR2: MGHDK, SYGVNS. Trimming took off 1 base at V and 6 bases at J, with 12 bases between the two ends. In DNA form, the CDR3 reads TGTGCCAGCAGTGAATCCCGAGTTGTCGCTGAAGCTTTCTTT. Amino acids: CASSESRVVAEAFF. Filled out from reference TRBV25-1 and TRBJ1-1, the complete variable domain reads EADIYQTPRYLVIGTGKKITLECSQTMGHDKMYWYQQDPGMELHLIHYSYGVNSTEKGDLSSESTVSRIRTEHFPLTLESARPSHTSQYLCASSESRVVAEAFFGQGTRLTVV.

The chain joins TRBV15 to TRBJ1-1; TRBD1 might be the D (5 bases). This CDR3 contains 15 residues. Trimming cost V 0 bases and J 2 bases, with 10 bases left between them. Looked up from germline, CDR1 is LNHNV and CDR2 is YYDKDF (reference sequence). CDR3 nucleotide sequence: TGTGCCACCAGCAGAGATTATGGGGCTAACACTGAAGCTTTCTTT. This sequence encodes CATSRDYGANTEAFF. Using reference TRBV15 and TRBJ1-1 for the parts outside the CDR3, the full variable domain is DAMVIQNPRYQVTQFGKPVTLSCSQTLNHNVMYWYQQKSSQAPKLLFHYYDKDFNNEADTPDNFQSRRPNTSFCFLDIRSPGLGDTAMYLCATSRDYGANTEAFFGQGTRLTVV.

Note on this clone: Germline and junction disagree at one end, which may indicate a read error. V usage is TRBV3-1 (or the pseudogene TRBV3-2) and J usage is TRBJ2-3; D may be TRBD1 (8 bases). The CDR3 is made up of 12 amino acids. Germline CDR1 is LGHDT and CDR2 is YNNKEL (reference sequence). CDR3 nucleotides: TGCGCCAGCCGTACAGGGGGGGGAGCGCAGTATTTT. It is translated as CASRTGGGAQYF.

The CDR3, as DNA: TGTGCCACCAGCATTCCAGCAGATACGCAGTATTTT. The encoded protein is CATSIPADTQYF. The chain recombines TRBV15 with TRBJ2-3, with unresolved D. There are 12 residues in the CDR3. Germline loops: CDR1 LNHNV, CDR2 YYDKDF (reference sequence). The V end lost 4 bases, the J end lost 4 bases, and 6 bases lay between the germline ends.

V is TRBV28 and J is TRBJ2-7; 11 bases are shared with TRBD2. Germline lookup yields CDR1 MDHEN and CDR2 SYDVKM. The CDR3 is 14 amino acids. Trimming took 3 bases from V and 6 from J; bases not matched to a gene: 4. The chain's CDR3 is CASSLTSGMREQYF. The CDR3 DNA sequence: TGTGCCAGCAGTTTGACTAGCGGGATGCGCGAGCAGTACTTC.

DNA of the CDR3: TGTGCCAGTAGTATCGGGAGCTCTGGAAACACCATATATTTT. Translation gives CASSIGSSGNTIYF. This chain connects TRBV19 to TRBJ1-3; D is unresolved. Germline V CDR1 and CDR2: LNHDA, SQIVND (reference sequence). Trimming removed 3 bases at V and 0 bases at J, with 6 bases between. The length of the CDR3 is 14 residues.

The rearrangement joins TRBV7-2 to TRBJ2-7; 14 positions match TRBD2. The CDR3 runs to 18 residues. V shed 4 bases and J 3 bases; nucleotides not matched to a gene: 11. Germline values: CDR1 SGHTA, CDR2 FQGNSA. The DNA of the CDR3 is TGTGCCAGCAGCTCTCAAACCGGGACTAGCGGGAGAGGCTACGAGCAGTACTTC. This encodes CASSSQTGTSGRGYEQYF.

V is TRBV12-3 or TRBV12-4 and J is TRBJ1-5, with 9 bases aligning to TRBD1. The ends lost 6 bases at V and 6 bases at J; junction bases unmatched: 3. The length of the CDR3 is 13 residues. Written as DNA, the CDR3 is TGTGCCAGCAGAGGGACAGGGAGTCAGCCCCAGCATTTT. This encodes CASRGTGSQPQHF.

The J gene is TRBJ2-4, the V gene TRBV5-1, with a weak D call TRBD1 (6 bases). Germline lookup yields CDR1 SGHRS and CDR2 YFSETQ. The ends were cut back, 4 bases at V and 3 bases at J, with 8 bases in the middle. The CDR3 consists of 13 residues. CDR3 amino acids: CASSTDSKNIQYF. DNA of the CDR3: TGCGCCAGCAGCACGGACAGCAAAAACATTCAGTACTTC.

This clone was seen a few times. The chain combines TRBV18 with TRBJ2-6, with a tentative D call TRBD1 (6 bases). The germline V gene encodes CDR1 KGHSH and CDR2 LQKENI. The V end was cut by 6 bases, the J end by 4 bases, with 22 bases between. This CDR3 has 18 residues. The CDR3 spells CASSRDTEYRAGANVLTF. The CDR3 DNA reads TGTGCCAGCTCCCGGGACACCGAGTACAGGGCGGGGGCCAACGTCCTGACTTTC.

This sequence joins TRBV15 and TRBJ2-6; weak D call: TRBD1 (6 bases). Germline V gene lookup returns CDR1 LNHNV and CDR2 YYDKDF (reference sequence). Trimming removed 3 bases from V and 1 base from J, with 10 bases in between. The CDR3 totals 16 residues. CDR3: CATSSNRESGANVLTF. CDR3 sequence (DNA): TGTGCCACCAGCAGTAACAGGGAATCTGGGGCCAACGTCCTGACTTTC.

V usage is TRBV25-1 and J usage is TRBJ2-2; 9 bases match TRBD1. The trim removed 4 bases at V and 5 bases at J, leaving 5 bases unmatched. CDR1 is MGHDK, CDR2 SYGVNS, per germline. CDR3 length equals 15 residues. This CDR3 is CASSVGDRVTGELFF. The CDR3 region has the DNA TGTGCCAGCAGTGTCGGGGACAGGGTTACCGGGGAGCTGTTTTTT.

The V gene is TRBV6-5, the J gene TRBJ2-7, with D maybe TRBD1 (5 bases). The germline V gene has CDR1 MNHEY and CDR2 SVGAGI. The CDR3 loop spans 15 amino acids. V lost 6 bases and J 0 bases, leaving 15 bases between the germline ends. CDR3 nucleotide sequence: TGTGCCAGCAGCCGACGACAGAGAAGCTCCTACGAGCAGTACTTC. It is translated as CASSRRQRSSYEQYF.

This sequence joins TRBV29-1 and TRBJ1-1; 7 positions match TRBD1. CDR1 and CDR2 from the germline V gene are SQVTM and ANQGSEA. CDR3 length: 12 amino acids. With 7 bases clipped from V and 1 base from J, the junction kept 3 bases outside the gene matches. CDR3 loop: CSGRTGNTEAFF. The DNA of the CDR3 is TGCAGCGGCCGGACAGGGAACACTGAAGCTTTCTTT.

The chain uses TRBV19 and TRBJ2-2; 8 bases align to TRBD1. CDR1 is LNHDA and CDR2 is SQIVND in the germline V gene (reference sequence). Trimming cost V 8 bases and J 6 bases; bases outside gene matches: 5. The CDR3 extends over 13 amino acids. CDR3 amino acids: CASGDRGAGELFF. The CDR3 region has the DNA TGTGCCAGTGGAGACAGGGGTGCCGGGGAGCTGTTTTTT.

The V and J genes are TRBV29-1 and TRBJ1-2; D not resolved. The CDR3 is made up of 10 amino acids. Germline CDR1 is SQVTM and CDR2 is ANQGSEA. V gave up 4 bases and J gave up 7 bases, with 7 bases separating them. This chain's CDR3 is CSVGEGGYTF. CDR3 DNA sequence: TGCAGCGTTGGGGAGGGTGGCTACACCTTC. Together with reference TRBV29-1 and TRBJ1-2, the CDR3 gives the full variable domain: SAVISQKPSRDICQRGTSLTIQCQVDSQVTMMFWYRQQPGQSLTLIATANQGSEATYESGFVIDKFPISRPNLTFSTLTVSNMSPEDSSIYLCSVGEGGYTFGSGTRLTVV.

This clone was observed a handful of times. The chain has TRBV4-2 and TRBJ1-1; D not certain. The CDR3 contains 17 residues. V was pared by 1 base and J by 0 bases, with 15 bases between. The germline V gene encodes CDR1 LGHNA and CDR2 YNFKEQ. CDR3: CASSQGNGQTMNTEAFF. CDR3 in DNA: TGTGCCAGCAGCCAAGGGAATGGGCAGACCATGAACACTGAAGCTTTCTTT.